This T cell receptor beta chain was retrieved from a study of regulatory T cells in long-lasting Graves disease. V gave up 4 bases and J gave up 0 bases; unmatched junction bases: 18. The CDR3 runs 20 residues. Germline loops: CDR1 WNHNN, CDR2 SYGVQD (reference sequence). This clonotype was seen ten or more times. HTBI primers from iRepertoire and Arm-PCR of CDR3 regions yielded the TCR beta libraries. TCRdb recomputed calls from the multiplex PCR reads with MiXCR, one row per CDR3 protein. The sample lists 520,000 or so distinct CDR3 sequences, 9.5% to 15% occurring once. Documented time point: newly diagnosed GD, antithyroid drugs for less than 3 months. The TCR library was made from RNA that had been extracted from PBMCs in TRIzol. A further study also used this sample, focusing on T cells in Graves' hyperthyroidism and ophthalmopathy.

The chain is built from TRBV10-1 and TRBJ2-4, with 7 nucleotides matching TRBD2. The sample was peripheral blood mononuclear cells (PBMCs), taken at new diagnosis, from a patient treated with antithyroid drugs. The TCR originated in a woman between 25 and 40 years old with Graves disease. CDR3 DNA: TGCGCCAGCAGTGGAATACCGGGACTACTCAGGCGAATAGCCAAAAACATTCAGTACTTC. It translates to CASSGIPGLLRRIAKNIQYF.